This T cell receptor (beta chain) derives from a study of high-grade serous ovarian cancer treatment subgroups. The study's findings and limits: These tumor repertoires lack spatial information from bulk sequencing.

Clones were read by immunoSEQ multiplex PCR, and TCRdb kept only the in-frame ones, dropping some. The sample lists approximately 3,700 clones; 70% to 85% were seen once. Tumor samples were taken before definitive surgery or chemotherapy. This clone was seen more than once but under ten times. Antigen unknown. Germline V gives CDR1 ENHRY, CDR2 SYGVKD. The CDR3 consists of 16 residues. J gave up 9 bases and V 0 bases, and 11 bases lay outside the gene matches. Sequencing input: tumor tissue. This sequence was found in a human donor with high-grade serous ovarian cancer. V and J are TRBV10-3 and TRBJ2-1; the match to TRBD2 covers 7 bases. The DNA for the CDR3 is TGTGCCATCAGTGAGTCCGCGGCAGGAGGGAGGGTTGAGCAGTTCTTC. Translating gives CAISESAAGGRVEQFF.